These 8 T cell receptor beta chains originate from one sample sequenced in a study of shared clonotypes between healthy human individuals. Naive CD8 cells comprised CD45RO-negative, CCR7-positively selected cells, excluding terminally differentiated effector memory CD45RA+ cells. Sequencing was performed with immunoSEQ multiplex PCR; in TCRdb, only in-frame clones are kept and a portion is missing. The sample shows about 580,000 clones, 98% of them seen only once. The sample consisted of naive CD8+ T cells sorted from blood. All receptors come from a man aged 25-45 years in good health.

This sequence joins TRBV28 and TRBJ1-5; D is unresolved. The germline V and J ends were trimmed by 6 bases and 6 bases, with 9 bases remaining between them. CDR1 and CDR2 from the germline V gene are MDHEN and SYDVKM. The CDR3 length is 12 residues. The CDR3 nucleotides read TGTGCCAGCAGCCCCGTGATTCAGCCCCAGCATTTT. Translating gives CASSPVIQPQHF. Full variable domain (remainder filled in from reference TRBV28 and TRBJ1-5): DVKVTQSSRYLVKRTGEKVFLECVQDMDHENMFWYRQDPGLGLRLIYFSYDVKMKEKGDIPEGYSVSREKKERFSLILESASTNQTSMYLCASSPVIQPQHFGDGTRLSIL.

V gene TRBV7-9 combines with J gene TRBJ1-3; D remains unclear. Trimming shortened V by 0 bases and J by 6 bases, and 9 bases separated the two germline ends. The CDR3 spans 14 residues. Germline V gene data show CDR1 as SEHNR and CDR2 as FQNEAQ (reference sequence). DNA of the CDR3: TGTGCCAGCAGCTTAGCAATGGGTGAAAACACCATATATTTT. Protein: CASSLAMGENTIYF.

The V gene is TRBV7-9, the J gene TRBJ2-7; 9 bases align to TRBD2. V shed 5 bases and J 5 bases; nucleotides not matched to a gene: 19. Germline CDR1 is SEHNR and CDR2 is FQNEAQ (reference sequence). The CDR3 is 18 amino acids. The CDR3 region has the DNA TGTGCCAGCAGCACCACGGTAGCGGGAGTGAAGGAAACGCACGAGCAGTACTTC. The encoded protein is CASSTTVAGVKETHEQYF. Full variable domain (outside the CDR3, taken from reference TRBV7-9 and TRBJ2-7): DTGVSQNPRHKITKRGQNVTFRCDPISEHNRLYWYRQTLGQGPEFLTYFQNEAQLEKSRLLSDRFSAERPKGSFSTLEIQRTEQGDSAMYLCASSTTVAGVKETHEQYFGPGTRLTVT.

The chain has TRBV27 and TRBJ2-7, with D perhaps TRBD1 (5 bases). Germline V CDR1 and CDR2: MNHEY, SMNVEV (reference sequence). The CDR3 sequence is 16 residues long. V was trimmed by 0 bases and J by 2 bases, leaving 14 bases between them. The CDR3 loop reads CASSLSQGLKTYEQYF. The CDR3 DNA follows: TGTGCCAGCAGTTTATCGCAGGGCTTGAAAACCTACGAGCAGTACTTC.

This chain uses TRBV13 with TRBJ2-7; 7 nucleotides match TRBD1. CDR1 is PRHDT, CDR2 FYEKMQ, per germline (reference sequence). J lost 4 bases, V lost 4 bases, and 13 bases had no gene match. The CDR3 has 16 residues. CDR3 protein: CASSSGSTGHSYEQYF. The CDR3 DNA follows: TGTGCCAGCAGCTCCGGGTCGACAGGGCATAGTTACGAGCAGTACTTC.

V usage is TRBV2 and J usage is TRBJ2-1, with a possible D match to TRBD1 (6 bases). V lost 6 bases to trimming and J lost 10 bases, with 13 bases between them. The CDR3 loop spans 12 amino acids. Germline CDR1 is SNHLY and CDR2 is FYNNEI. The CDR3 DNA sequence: TGTGCCAGCAGGGGGGACATCTCGGAGCAGTTCTTC. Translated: CASRGDISEQFF.

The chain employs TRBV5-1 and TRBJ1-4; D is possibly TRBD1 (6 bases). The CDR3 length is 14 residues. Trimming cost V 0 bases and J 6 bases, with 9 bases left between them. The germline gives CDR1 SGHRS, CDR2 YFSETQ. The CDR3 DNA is TGCGCCAGCAGCTTGGCACAGGGTCATGAAAAACTGTTTTTT. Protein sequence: CASSLAQGHEKLFF. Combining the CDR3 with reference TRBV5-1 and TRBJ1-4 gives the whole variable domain KAGVTQTPRYLIKTRGQQVTLSCSPISGHRSVSWYQQTPGQGLQFLFEYFSETQRNKGNFPGRFSGRQFSNSRSEMNVSTLELGDSALYLCASSLAQGHEKLFFGSGTQLSVL.

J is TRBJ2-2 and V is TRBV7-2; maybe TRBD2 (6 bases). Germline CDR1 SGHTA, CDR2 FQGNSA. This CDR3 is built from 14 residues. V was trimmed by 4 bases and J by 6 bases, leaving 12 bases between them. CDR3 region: CASSSGLRPGELFF. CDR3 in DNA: TGTGCCAGCAGCTCGGGACTCCGCCCCGGGGAGCTGTTTTTT.